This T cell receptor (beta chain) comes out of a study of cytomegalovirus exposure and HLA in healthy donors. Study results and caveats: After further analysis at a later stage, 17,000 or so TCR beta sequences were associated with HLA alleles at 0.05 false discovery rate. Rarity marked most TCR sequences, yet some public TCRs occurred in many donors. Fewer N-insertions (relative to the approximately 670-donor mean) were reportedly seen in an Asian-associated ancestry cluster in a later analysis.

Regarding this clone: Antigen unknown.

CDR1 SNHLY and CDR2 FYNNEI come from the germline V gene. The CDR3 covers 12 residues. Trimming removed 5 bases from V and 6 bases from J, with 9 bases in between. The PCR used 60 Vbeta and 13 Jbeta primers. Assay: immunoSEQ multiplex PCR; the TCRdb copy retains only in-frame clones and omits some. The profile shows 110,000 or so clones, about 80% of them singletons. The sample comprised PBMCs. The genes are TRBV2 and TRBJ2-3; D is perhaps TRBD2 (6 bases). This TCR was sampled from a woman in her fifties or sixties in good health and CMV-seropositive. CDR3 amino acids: CASSLGGDTQYF. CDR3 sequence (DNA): TGTGCCAGCAGTTTGGGGGGTGATACGCAGTATTTT.